What follows are 26 T cell receptor beta chains derived from one specimen sequenced in a study of blood T cell repertoires in COVID-19. TCRdb's table, derived via immunoSEQ multiplex PCR, lists solely in-frame clones and lacks some. The data contain 30,000 to 40,000 clones, 91% of them singletons. Sequencing was carried out using peripheral blood. These receptor sequences come from a woman younger than 45 in a cohort sampled during active COVID-19.

The rearrangement links TRBV7-9 to TRBJ2-5, with D possibly matching TRBD2 (6 bases). V lost 3 bases to trimming and J lost 5 bases, with 13 bases between them. The CDR3 is 14 amino acids. Germline loops: CDR1 SEHNR, CDR2 FQNEAQ (reference sequence). The CDR3 nucleotides read TGTGCCAGCAGCTTTGGGGCGGGATTGGAGACCCAGTACTTC. Protein sequence: CASSFGAGLETQYF.

The chain combines TRBV21-1 with TRBJ1-1; TRBD1, the table's D call, lacks a check against the DNA. TRBV21-1 is shown as a pseudogene. This CDR3 comprises 21 residues. CDR3 nucleotides: TGTGCCAGCAGCAAGAAGACCCAAATTGGGGACAGGGAGAGGCGGGACACTGAAGCTTTCTTT. Its translation is CASSKKTQIGDRERRDTEAFF.

J is TRBJ2-1 and V is TRBV5-4, with D hard to call. Trimming cost V 4 bases and J 7 bases, with 6 bases left between them. CDR1 is SGHNT, CDR2 YYREEE, per germline (reference sequence). This CDR3 is built from 11 residues. CDR3 region: CASSITNEQFF. As DNA, the CDR3 is TGTGCCAGCAGCATAACAAATGAGCAGTTCTTC.

J is TRBJ2-7 and V is TRBV27; weak D call: TRBD2 (5 bases). The V end was cut by 0 bases, the J end by 0 bases, with 12 bases between. The CDR3 spans 16 residues. Germline CDR1 and CDR2: MNHEY and SMNVEV (reference sequence). CDR3 DNA: TGTGCCAGCAGTTTATCGAGCGGATTGAGCTCCTACGAGCAGTACTTC. Translated: CASSLSSGLSSYEQYF.

The chain couples TRBV4-2 to TRBJ1-6, with a weak D call TRBD1 (6 bases). This CDR3 region has 17 residues. Per the germline V gene, CDR1 is LGHNA and CDR2 is YNFKEQ. Trimming cost V 4 bases and J 10 bases, with 23 bases left between them. CDR3 nucleotide sequence: TGTGCCAGCAGCCGAGAGGGGGGGGAGGCAGGGATCTCACCCCTCCACTTT. Its protein is CASSREGGEAGISPLHF.

The genes are TRBV7-9 and TRBJ2-7; 7 nucleotides align to TRBD2. The germline CDR1 and CDR2 sequences are SEHNR and FQNEAQ (reference sequence). The CDR3 extends over 17 amino acids. The J segment lost 1 base and the V segment lost 5 bases, leaving 14 bases of the junction unmatched. CDR3 sequence reads: CASSDGTSEAASYEQYF. The CDR3 DNA reads TGTGCCAGCAGCGATGGAACTAGCGAGGCCGCATCCTACGAGCAGTACTTC.

Of note for this clone: Sequence at one end of the junction differs from germline and may be a read error. The V call is TRBV24-1, the J call TRBJ2-1, with D possibly matching TRBD2 (7 bases). Germline loops: CDR1 KGHDR, CDR2 SFDVKD. The CDR3 has 13 amino acids. CDR3 amino acids: CATSDPRTRGRVF. For the CDR3, the DNA is TGTGCCACCAGTGACCCCCGTACAAGGGGGAGGGTCTTC.

The chain couples TRBV14 to TRBJ2-7; TRBD2 is a possible D gene (6 bases). V was cut by 4 bases and J by 0 bases, with 19 bases left in between. The CDR3 covers 17 residues. The V gene's germline CDR1 is SGHDN and CDR2 FVKESK. The CDR3 here is CASSRLPGTFGSYEQYF. The CDR3 coding sequence is TGTGCCAGCAGCCGACTACCCGGGACTTTTGGCTCCTACGAGCAGTACTTC.

The V gene is TRBV5-1, the J gene TRBJ2-1; D is perhaps TRBD1 (6 bases). CDR1 SGHRS and CDR2 YFSETQ come from the germline V gene. V lost 4 bases to trimming and J lost 5 bases, with 13 bases between them. CDR3 length: 14 residues. In nucleotides, the CDR3 is TGCGCCAGCAGCCTAAACACAGGGAACAATGAGCAGTTCTTC. Its protein is CASSLNTGNNEQFF.

The rearrangement uses TRBV7-2 and TRBJ1-1; D is undetermined. The CDR3 runs 16 residues. The germline V gene has CDR1 SGHTA and CDR2 FQGNSA. Trimming stripped 0 bases from V and 0 bases from J, with 11 bases between. In DNA form, the CDR3 reads TGTGCCAGCAGCTTAGCCCACAGTTACATGAACACTGAAGCTTTCTTT. It codes for CASSLAHSYMNTEAFF.

The rearrangement uses TRBV3-1 (or the pseudogene TRBV3-2) and TRBJ2-1; the D gene is possibly TRBD2 (6 bases). V lost 0 bases, J lost 4 bases, and 13 bases lay in between. The CDR3 covers 16 residues. The germline CDR1 and CDR2 sequences are LGHDT and YNNKEL (reference sequence). The CDR3 loop reads CASSQEAVGRYNEQFF. CDR3 sequence (DNA): TGTGCCAGCAGCCAAGAGGCGGTAGGGAGGTACAATGAGCAGTTCTTC.

V is TRBV19 and J is TRBJ2-1; TRBD2 matches at 8 bases. The CDR3 consists of 18 residues. The junction had 17 bases not matched to a gene; V was cut back by 10 bases and J by 0 bases. The germline V gene encodes CDR1 LNHDA and CDR2 SQIVND (reference sequence). The CDR3 DNA follows: TGTGCCACCTCCCCGGTAGCGGGGTGGTCTAGCTCCTACAATGAGCAGTTCTTC. Amino acid sequence: CATSPVAGWSSSYNEQFF. The full variable domain, in which reference TRBV19 and TRBJ2-1 provide the parts outside the CDR3, is DGGITQSPKYLFRKEGQNVTLSCEQNLNHDAMYWYRQDPGQGLRLIYYSQIVNDFQKGDIAEGYSVSREKKESFPLTVTSAQKNPTAFYLCATSPVAGWSSSYNEQFFGPGTRLTVL.

The V and J genes are TRBV13 and TRBJ2-5; 7 bases match TRBD1. Losses at the gene ends were 0 bases for V and 7 bases for J; bases not matched to a gene: 8. The CDR3 length is 15 residues. The V gene's germline CDR1 is PRHDT and CDR2 FYEKMQ (reference sequence). The CDR3 sequence: CASSLGDRVAGTQYF. CDR3 bases: TGTGCCAGCAGCTTAGGTGACAGGGTCGCGGGGACCCAGTACTTC.

The rearrangement uses TRBV5-4 and TRBJ2-7; TRBD1 might be the D (6 bases). This CDR3 has 16 amino acids. From germline, CDR1 is SGHNT and CDR2 YYREEE (reference sequence). V lost 3 bases and J lost 0, with 16 bases in between. The CDR3 sequence is CASSSLQGGSSYEQYF. As DNA, the CDR3 is TGTGCCAGCAGCTCTTTACAGGGTGGGAGCTCCTACGAGCAGTACTTC.

V is TRBV7-9 and J is TRBJ1-2; the D is unclear. The CDR3 spans 12 residues. Trimming took 7 bases from V and 6 from J, leaving 12 bases between them. From germline, CDR1 is SEHNR and CDR2 FQNEAQ (reference sequence). CDR3 bases: TGTGCCAGCACCCCGACCCGGGATGGCTACACCTTC. Protein sequence: CASTPTRDGYTF.

This chain connects TRBV9 to TRBJ2-2; TRBD2 aligns across 14 bases. Germline V gene sequence: CDR1 SGDLS, CDR2 YYNGEE. The junction had 2 bases not matched to a gene; V was cut back by 0 bases and J by 4 bases. CDR3 length: 17 amino acids. The DNA of the CDR3 is TGTGCCAGCAGCGTAGAGACTAGCGGGAGGGCCACCGGGGAGCTGTTTTTT. The encoded protein is CASSVETSGRATGELFF.

Comment on this clone: Other DNA sequences in the sample encode the same CDR3. The chain uses TRBV19 and TRBJ1-5; 9 nucleotides match TRBD1. V was pared by 6 bases and J by 2 bases, with 5 bases of the junction left unmatched. The CDR3 sequence is 15 residues long. In germline, CDR1 is LNHDA, CDR2 SQIVND (reference sequence). This chain's CDR3 is CASRGGQGGNQPQHF. The CDR3, as DNA: TGTGCCAGTAGGGGGGGACAGGGAGGCAATCAGCCCCAGCATTTT.

The V and J genes are TRBV7-9 and TRBJ2-1, with TRBD2 matching over 8 bases. V trimming: 4 bases; J trimming: 6 bases; junction bases outside the gene matches: 14. The CDR3 contains 17 residues. In germline, CDR1 is SEHNR, CDR2 FQNEAQ (reference sequence). CDR3 sequence (DNA): TGTGCCAGCAGCTCGGGCCTCCGGCGGGGGGCGGGCAATGAGCAGTTCTTC. It codes for CASSSGLRRGAGNEQFF.

This chain joins TRBV19 and TRBJ2-3, with 8 bases that match TRBD2. V dropped 7 bases and J dropped 0; count of bases not matched to a gene: 6. This CDR3 contains 15 residues. CDR1 is LNHDA and CDR2 is SQIVND in the germline V gene (reference sequence). The CDR3 sequence: CASTASGHSTDTQYF. The CDR3 bases are TGTGCCAGTACAGCTAGCGGGCATAGCACAGATACGCAGTATTTT.

J is TRBJ2-7 and V is TRBV6-2 or TRBV6-3; weak D call: TRBD1 (6 bases). Germline V gene sequence: CDR1 MNHEY, CDR2 SVGEGT. This CDR3 is 16 amino acids long. The germline V and J ends were trimmed by 6 bases and 4 bases, with 22 bases remaining between them. The CDR3 region has the DNA TGTGCCAGCAGCGCGAACAGGGCCCCTGTCCTTTACGAGCAGTACTTC. This encodes CASSANRAPVLYEQYF.

The rearrangement uses TRBV4-3 and TRBJ2-7; no definite D call. The CDR3 totals 14 residues. CDR1 is LGHNA, CDR2 YSLEER, per germline. V shed 0 bases and J shed 0 bases, with 6 bases lying between them. CDR3 in DNA: TGCGCCAGCAGCCAAGATCCGAGCTCCTACGAGCAGTACTTC. Translated, it gives CASSQDPSSYEQYF.

This clone was observed once. The chain has TRBV27 and TRBJ2-1; 8 bases are shared with TRBD2. CDR1 is MNHEY, CDR2 SMNVEV, per germline (reference sequence). The V gene end was trimmed by 6 bases and the J gene end by 4 bases; junction bases not matched to a gene: 14. CDR3 length equals 17 residues. The CDR3 loop is CASSTSGPAGRYNEQFF. CDR3 coding DNA: TGTGCCAGCAGCACTAGCGGACCCGCGGGGCGATACAATGAGCAGTTCTTC.

The V gene is TRBV5-1, the J gene TRBJ1-1; D is uncertain. Trimming shortened V by 0 bases and J by 7 bases, and 13 bases separated the two germline ends. CDR3 size: 14 residues. Looked up from germline, CDR1 is SGHRS and CDR2 is YFSETQ. CDR3 bases: TGCGCCAGCAGCTTGGTGGGCAACTCCTATGAAGCTTTCTTT. Protein sequence: CASSLVGNSYEAFF.

The chain joins TRBV6-4 to TRBJ2-1; TRBD2 matches 8 bases. The CDR3 loop spans 16 amino acids. Trimming at V came to 0 bases and at J to 5 bases, leaving 6 bases not matched to a gene. Germline CDR1 reads MRHNA; CDR2 reads SNTAGT. CDR3 in DNA: TGTGCCAGCAGTGACTCATTTAGCGGGGAAAACAATGAGCAGTTCTTC. It translates to CASSDSFSGENNEQFF.

This rearrangement joins TRBV28 to TRBJ1-2; perhaps TRBD1 as D (6 bases). Germline V gene sequence: CDR1 MDHEN, CDR2 SYDVKM. The CDR3 has 16 residues. With 5 bases removed from V and 7 bases from J, the gap between germline ends came to 23 bases. CDR3 nucleotide sequence: TGTGCCAGCAGTCCATCGGGGGGCCGAGGGTTCCGTGGCTACACCTTC. It codes for CASSPSGGRGFRGYTF.

The rearrangement joins TRBV2 to TRBJ1-1, with a tentative D call TRBD1 (6 bases). This CDR3 is 13 amino acids long. The V end was cut by 2 bases, the J end by 8 bases, with 12 bases between. Germline CDR1 SNHLY, CDR2 FYNNEI. The CDR3 is CASSENRVPEAFF. In nucleotides, the CDR3 is TGTGCCAGCAGTGAAAACAGGGTTCCCGAAGCTTTCTTT.